A single sample gave rise to the 7 T cell receptor beta chains below, sequenced in a study of PD-1 blockade in classical Hodgkin lymphoma. Regarding time point: newly diagnosed, previously untreated cHL patient sample. TCRdb's table, derived via immunoSEQ multiplex PCR, lists solely in-frame clones and lacks some. This sample has roughly 77,000 clones, with approximately 93% found just once. The sequenced material came from peripheral blood mononuclear cells (PBMCs). All receptors come from a human donor with classical Hodgkin lymphoma.

This clone was detected once. V gene TRBV10-1 combines with J gene TRBJ2-2, with D possibly TRBD1 on 6 matching bases. Trimming removed 6 bases at V and 12 bases at J, with 20 bases between. The CDR3 has 14 amino acids. CDR1 is WNHNN and CDR2 is SYGVQD in the germline V gene (reference sequence). DNA of the CDR3: TGCGCCAGCAGCCCCGGACAGACCCCCACGCAGCTGTTTTTT. Its translation: CASSPGQTPTQLFF.

This rearrangement joins TRBV6-5 to TRBJ1-2; 8 bases match TRBD1. The junction had 5 bases not matched to a gene; V was cut back by 4 bases and J by 4 bases. The germline V gene encodes CDR1 MNHEY and CDR2 SVGAGI. The CDR3 has 14 residues. The CDR3 reads CASSWDRKTYGYTF. The CDR3 DNA follows: TGTGCCAGCAGTTGGGACAGGAAGACCTATGGCTACACCTTC.

The chain employs TRBV5-1 and TRBJ1-2, with 8 bases that match TRBD1. The CDR3 is made up of 15 amino acids. Germline values: CDR1 SGHRS, CDR2 YFSETQ. The trim removed 4 bases at V and 6 bases at J, leaving 11 bases unmatched. The CDR3 loop reads CASSLPTQGANGYTF. CDR3 coding DNA: TGCGCCAGCAGCCTACCAACGCAGGGGGCGAATGGCTACACCTTC.

The CDR3 DNA reads as TGTGCCATCAAGGGGAATAGCAATCAGCCCCAGCATTTT. Protein: CAIKGNSNQPQHF. The chain recombines TRBV10-3 with TRBJ1-5, with D perhaps TRBD1 (5 bases). This CDR3 has 13 residues. Trimming removed 7 bases at V and 0 bases at J, with 7 bases between. Germline lookup yields CDR1 ENHRY and CDR2 SYGVKD.

The gene calls are TRBV9 and TRBJ2-1, with D perhaps given as TRBD1 or TRBD2 (5 bases each). CDR1 and CDR2 from the germline V gene are SGDLS and YYNGEE. Trimming pared 4 bases from V and 6 bases from J, leaving 17 bases between. The CDR3 extends over 15 amino acids. The CDR3 loop is CASSLGPPMGNEQFF. DNA of the CDR3: TGTGCCAGCAGCTTGGGACCTCCAATGGGCAATGAGCAGTTCTTC. The full variable domain, in which reference TRBV9 and TRBJ2-1 provide the parts outside the CDR3, is DSGVTQTPKHLITATGQRVTLRCSPRSGDLSVYWYQQSLDQGLQFLIQYYNGEERAKGNILERFSAQQFPDLHSELNLSSLELGDSALYFCASSLGPPMGNEQFFGPGTRLTVL.

CDR3 region: CASSYGGAQSNEKLFF. The CDR3, as DNA: TGTGCCAGCAGCTATGGTGGTGCGCAGAGTAATGAAAAACTGTTTTTT. This sequence joins TRBV7-9 and TRBJ1-4; D remains unclear. Trimming pared 4 bases from V and 4 bases from J, leaving 16 bases between. This CDR3 is 16 amino acids long. Germline assignment: CDR1 SEHNR and CDR2 FQNEAQ (reference sequence).

The chain joins TRBV5-1 to TRBJ2-3, with a possible D match to TRBD2 (7 bases). The CDR3 is 16 residues long. Germline CDR1 is SGHRS and CDR2 is YFSETQ. V was shortened by 5 bases and J by 3 bases, with 19 bases between the two germline ends. This chain's CDR3 is CASRGSGGLVTDTQYF. CDR3 coding DNA: TGCGCCAGCAGGGGATCCGGGGGGCTGGTGACAGATACGCAGTATTTT.